This TCR beta chain was captured in a study of cytomegalovirus exposure and HLA in healthy donors. Findings and limits, study-wide: According to a subsequent analysis, TCR clusters from the first cohort were inclined to appear together in the roughly 130 validation repertoires. The CMV antigen specificity of a few CMV-associated chains was confirmed through in vitro analysis. Associated with cytomegalovirus, according to the listing, were 150 to 200 TCR beta chains. High sensitivity and specificity were reportedly achieved when the classifier diagnosed cytomegalovirus status.

Only in-frame clones appear in the TCRdb table, and some are missing; sequencing was by immunoSEQ multiplex PCR. This sample carries approximately 150,000 clones, 70% to 90% of them seen once, and the ten largest clones take 8.5% to 9.5%. Concerning this clone itself: The target antigen is unknown.

The TCR was taken from a man between 18 and 35 years old in good health and CMV-seropositive. The sample taken for sequencing was PBMCs.

CDR3 in DNA: TGTGCCTCCCATACTTCCCTAGCGGGAGGGTCTAGCACAGATACGCAGTATTTT. This sequence encodes CASHTSLAGGSSTDTQYF. This chain links TRBV30 with TRBJ2-3; 12 bases line up with TRBD2. The CDR3 covers 18 residues. Germline-derived CDR1 and CDR2 are GTSNPN and SVGIG (reference sequence). Trimming took 7 bases from V and 0 from J; bases not matched to a gene: 14.